This TCR beta chain was profiled in a study of blood T cell repertoires in COVID-19 (TCRdb year 2020). With respect to the entire study: The collaborator samples originated in the United States, Italy and Spain and spanned the acute and convalescent phases of COVID-19. The material from the prospective study consisted of cDNA or gDNA derived from T cells, B-cell-depleted T cells, or PBMCs. Deeply sampled blood TCRbeta repertoires from subjects exposed to, actively infected with, or recovered from COVID-19 were included in the dataset. The repertoires were released in a freely available public database intended as a resource for research on the immune response to SARS-CoV-2. The samples were drawn from the first 160 participants of the ongoing ImmuneRACE study and from 1,254 subjects provided by 6 global collaborators. Nearly every sample came with metadata listing a de-identified subject ID, COVID-19 status, age in years and sex. Where HLA class I and class II types were available, the types were taken from metadata supplied by the sample provider, not from assay-based typing.

Collaborating institutions collected whole blood in K2EDTA tubes following their own protocols. For TCRbeta analysis, collaborator samples were shipped as frozen whole blood, as isolated PBMCs, or as DNA extracted from either sample type. TCRbeta CDR3 regions were amplified from genomic DNA by means of the immunoSEQ Assay, a bias-controlled multiplex PCR. On the study's bioinformatics: The number of nucleated cells in each sample was estimated by amplification of reference gene primers within the assay. To quantify the absolute abundance of each unique TCRbeta CDR3 rearrangement, sequence reads were collapsed and filtered. For each sample, productive Simpson clonality was calculated by taking the square root of Simpson's diversity index across productive rearrangements. TCRdb re-hosts the immuneACCESS table, in-frame sequences only. Its copies lack some clones; in the studies checked, an unresolved V gene accounts for under half of them, and the cause for the rest is not known. The DNA gave D and trimming, while V, J and clone size come from that table. The sample records more than 85,000 clones, about three quarters of which are singletons. The leading ten clones occupy less than 20% of the sample.

Of note for this clone: This clone's antigen is unknown. Base qualities are not provided; no much larger clone lies one nucleotide away.

From the cysteine up to the phenylalanine, the CDR3 has a length of 17 residues. Only the CDR3 region is kept as DNA, spanning 51 bases read in frame from base 1. The germline ends are 18 bases apart after V is trimmed by 2 bases and J by 1 base. CDR1 and CDR2, looked up from the germline V gene, are SGDLS and YYNGEE. Overall study results and their limits: Clinical and demographic metadata were provided uncurated, with the amount varying by source and participant.

The chain links TRBV9 with TRBJ1-1; the D gene is not confidently resolved. The specimen sequenced was peripheral blood. The TCR was taken from a woman in her 70s with acute or convalescent COVID-19. CDR3 reads: CASSVEGGLLANTEAFF. The DNA reads TGTGCCAGCAGCGTTGAGGGAGGACTCCTGGCGAACACTGAAGCTTTCTTT.